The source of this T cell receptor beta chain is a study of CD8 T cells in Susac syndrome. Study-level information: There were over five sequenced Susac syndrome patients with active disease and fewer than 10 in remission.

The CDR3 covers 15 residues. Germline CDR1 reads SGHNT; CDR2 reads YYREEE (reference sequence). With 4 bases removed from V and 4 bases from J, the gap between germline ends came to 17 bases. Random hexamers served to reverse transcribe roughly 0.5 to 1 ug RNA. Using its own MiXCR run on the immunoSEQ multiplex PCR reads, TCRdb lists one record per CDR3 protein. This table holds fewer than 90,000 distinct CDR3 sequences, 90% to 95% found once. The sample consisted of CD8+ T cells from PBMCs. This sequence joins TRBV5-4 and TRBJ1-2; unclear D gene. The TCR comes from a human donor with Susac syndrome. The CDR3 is CASSGDLAASYGYTF. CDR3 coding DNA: TGTGCCAGCAGCGGTGACCTAGCGGCAAGCTATGGCTACACCTTC.